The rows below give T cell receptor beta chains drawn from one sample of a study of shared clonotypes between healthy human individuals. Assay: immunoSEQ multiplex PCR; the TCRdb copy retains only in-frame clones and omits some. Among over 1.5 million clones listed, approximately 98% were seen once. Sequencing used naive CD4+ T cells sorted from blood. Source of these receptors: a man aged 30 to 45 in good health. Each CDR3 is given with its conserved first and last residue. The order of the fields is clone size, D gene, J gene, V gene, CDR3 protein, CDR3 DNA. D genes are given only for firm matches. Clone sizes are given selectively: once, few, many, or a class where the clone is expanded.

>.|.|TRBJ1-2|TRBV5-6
CASSFTALGAYGYTF
TGTGCCAGCAGCTTTACGGCCCTAGGGGCCTATGGCTACACCTTC
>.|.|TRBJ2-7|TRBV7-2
CASSARVSGANEQYF
TGTGCCAGCAGCGCCAGGGTCTCCGGGGCAAACGAGCAGTACTTC
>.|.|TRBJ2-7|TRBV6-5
CASSYSGVSSYEQYF
TGTGCCAGCAGTTACTCGGGCGTAAGCTCCTACGAGCAGTACTTC
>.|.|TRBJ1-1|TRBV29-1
CSVGGPTLEAFF
TGCAGCGTTGGGGGCCCCACTCTAGAAGCTTTCTTT
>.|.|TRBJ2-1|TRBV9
CASSVDDFYEQFF
TGTGCCAGCAGCGTAGATGACTTTTATGAGCAGTTCTTC
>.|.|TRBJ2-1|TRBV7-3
CASSPPGKARDEQFF
TGTGCCAGCAGCCCACCGGGAAAAGCGAGGGATGAGCAGTTCTTC
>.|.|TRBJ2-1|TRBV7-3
CASSPSNRLNEQFF
TGTGCCAGCAGCCCCTCGAATCGACTCAATGAGCAGTTCTTC
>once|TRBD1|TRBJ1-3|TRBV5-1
CASSLAGGQGFGNTIYF
TGCGCCAGCAGCTTGGCCGGGGGACAGGGTTTCGGAAACACCATATATTTT
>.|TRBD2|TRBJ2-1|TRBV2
CASSTRLAEHNEQFF
TGTGCCAGCAGTACCCGACTAGCGGAGCACAATGAGCAGTTCTTC
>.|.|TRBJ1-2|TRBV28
CASSSDRFYGYTF
TGTGCCAGCAGCTCTGACAGGTTCTATGGCTACACCTTC
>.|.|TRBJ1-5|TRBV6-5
CASSRSAGAGQPQHF
TGTGCCAGCAGTCGATCGGCGGGGGCCGGACAGCCCCAGCATTTT
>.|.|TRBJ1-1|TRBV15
CATSRDLNSEAFF
TGTGCCACCAGCAGAGATCTGAACTCTGAAGCTTTCTTT
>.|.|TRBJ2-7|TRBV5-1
CASSFYPGTQSYEQYF
TGCGCCAGCAGCTTTTACCCAGGGACCCAATCCTACGAGCAGTACTTC
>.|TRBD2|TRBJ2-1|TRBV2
CATSSTGTSVYNEQFF
TGTGCCACCTCATCGACCGGGACTAGCGTATACAATGAGCAGTTCTTC
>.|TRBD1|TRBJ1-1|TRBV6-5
CASSQYRGGSAEAFF
TGTGCCAGCAGCCAATACAGGGGAGGGAGCGCTGAAGCTTTCTTT
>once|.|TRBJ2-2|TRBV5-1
CASRGRGELFF
TGCGCCAGCAGAGGCCGCGGGGAGCTGTTTTTT
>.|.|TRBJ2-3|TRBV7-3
CASSLRGSTDTQYF
TGTGCCAGCAGCTTACGAGGAAGCACAGATACGCAGTATTTT
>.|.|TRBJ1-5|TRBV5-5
CASSFKGLQPQHF
TGTGCCAGCAGCTTTAAGGGTCTTCAGCCCCAGCATTTT
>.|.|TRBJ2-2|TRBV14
CASSQVRGAGSTGELFF
TGTGCCAGCAGCCAAGTTCGAGGGGCGGGGAGCACCGGGGAGCTGTTTTTT
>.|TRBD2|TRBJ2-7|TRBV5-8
CASSLGPGTIYEQYF
TGTGCCAGCAGCTTGGGCCCCGGGACTATTTACGAGCAGTACTTC
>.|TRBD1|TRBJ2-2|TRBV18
CASSLPSGQFSSGELFF
TGTGCCAGCTCACTACCTTCGGGACAGTTCTCTTCGGGGGAGCTGTTTTTT
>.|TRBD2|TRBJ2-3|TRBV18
CASSPTSGFTDTQYF
TGTGCCAGCTCACCTACTAGCGGATTCACAGATACGCAGTATTTT
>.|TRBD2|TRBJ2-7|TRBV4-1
CASSPGLAGAWAYEQYF
TGCGCCAGCAGCCCGGGACTAGCGGGTGCCTGGGCCTACGAGCAGTACTTC
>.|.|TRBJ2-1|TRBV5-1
CASSQPGSYNEQFF
TGCGCCAGCAGCCAGCCAGGGTCCTACAATGAGCAGTTCTTC
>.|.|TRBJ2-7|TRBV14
CASSPKHSWMNF
TGTGCCAGCAGTCCTAAGCACAGCTGGATGAACTTC
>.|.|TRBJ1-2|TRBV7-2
CASSPRTDNGYTF
TGTGCCAGCAGCCCGCGGACAGATAATGGCTACACCTTC
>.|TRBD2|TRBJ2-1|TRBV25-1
CASSEPGLESYNEQFF
TGTGCCAGCAGTGAACCGGGACTAGAGTCCTACAATGAGCAGTTCTTC
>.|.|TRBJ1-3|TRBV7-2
CAAGLTRGNTIYF
TGTGCCGCAGGGCTCACAAGGGGAAACACCATATATTTT
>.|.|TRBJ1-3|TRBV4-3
CASSQLVSDSGNTIYF
TGCGCCAGCAGCCAATTAGTGAGCGACTCTGGAAACACCATATATTTT
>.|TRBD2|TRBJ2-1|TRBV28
CASSFLAGSSYNEQFF
TGTGCCAGCAGTTTTCTAGCGGGGAGCTCCTACAATGAGCAGTTCTTC
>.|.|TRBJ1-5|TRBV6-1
CASSEGIVNQPQHF
TGTGCCAGCAGTGAAGGAATCGTCAATCAGCCCCAGCATTTT
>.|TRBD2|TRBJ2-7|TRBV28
CASSPSGRTYEQYF
TGTGCCAGCAGTCCCAGCGGGAGAACCTACGAGCAGTACTTC
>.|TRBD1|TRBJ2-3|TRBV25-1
CASSDSRTGHTDTQYF
TGTGCCAGCAGTGACTCTAGGACAGGCCACACAGATACGCAGTATTTT
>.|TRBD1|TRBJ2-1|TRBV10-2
CASKPGQFYNEQFF
TGCGCCAGCAAACCGGGACAGTTCTACAATGAGCAGTTCTTC
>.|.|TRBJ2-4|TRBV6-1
CASNGDIQYF
TGTGCCAGTAATGGAGACATTCAGTACTTC
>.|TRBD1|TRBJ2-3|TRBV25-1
CASSEDRAWGDTQYF
TGTGCCAGCAGTGAGGACAGGGCTTGGGGAGATACGCAGTATTTT
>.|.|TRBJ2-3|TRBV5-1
CASSQDVDTQYF
TGCGCCAGCAGCCAGGATGTGGATACGCAGTATTTT
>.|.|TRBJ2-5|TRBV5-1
CASSLGSGRAEETQYF
TGCGCCAGCAGCTTGGGGAGCGGCAGGGCTGAAGAGACCCAGTACTTC
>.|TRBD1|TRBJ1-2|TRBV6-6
CASSSPDRATYGYTF
TGTGCCAGCAGTAGTCCGGACAGGGCGACTTATGGCTACACCTTC
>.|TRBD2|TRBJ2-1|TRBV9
CASSTGGRYSYNEQFF
TGTGCCAGCAGCACCGGCGGGAGGTATTCCTACAATGAGCAGTTCTTC
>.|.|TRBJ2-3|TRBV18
CASSPEPHPKGKGKHF
TGTGCCAGCTCACCAGAACCTCACCCAAAAGGGAAGGGGAAACATTTT
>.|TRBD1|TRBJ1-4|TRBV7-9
CASSLGRGSGKLFF
TGTGCCAGCAGCTTAGGCAGGGGGAGTGGAAAACTGTTTTTT
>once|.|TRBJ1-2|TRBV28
CASSLARYGYTF
TGTGCCAGCAGTTTAGCCAGATATGGCTACACCTTC
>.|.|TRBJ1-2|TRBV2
CASSVDGGYTF
TGTGCCAGCAGTGTAGACGGTGGCTACACCTTC
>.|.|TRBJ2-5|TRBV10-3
CAISESGQQETQYF
TGTGCCATCAGTGAGTCTGGACAGCAAGAGACCCAGTACTTC
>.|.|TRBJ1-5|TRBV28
CASSFWVSLVQPQHF
TGTGCCAGCAGTTTCTGGGTTTCCCTAGTTCAGCCCCAGCATTTT
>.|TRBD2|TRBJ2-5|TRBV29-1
CSVTSGSETQYF
TGCAGCGTGACTAGCGGGAGTGAGACCCAGTACTTC
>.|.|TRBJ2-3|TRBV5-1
CASSLTLAASTDTQYF
TGCGCCAGCAGCTTGACATTAGCGGCTAGCACAGATACGCAGTATTTT
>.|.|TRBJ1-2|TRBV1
CTSSQDKGLGGWYGYTF
TGCACCAGCAGCCAAGATAAAGGTTTGGGGGGCTGGTATGGCTACACCTTC
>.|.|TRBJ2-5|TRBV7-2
CASSEEGASGRSHF
TGTGCCAGCAGCGAAGAGGGGGCTAGCGGGCGTTCGCACTTC
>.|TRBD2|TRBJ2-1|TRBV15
CATSRELAANEQFF
TGTGCCACCAGCAGAGAACTAGCGGCCAATGAGCAGTTCTTC
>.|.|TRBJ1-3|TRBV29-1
CSVGRKGEGNTIYF
TGCAGCGTTGGTCGTAAGGGTGAGGGAAACACCATATATTTT
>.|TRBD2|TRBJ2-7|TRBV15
CATSRAGRVRLEQYF
TGTGCCACCAGCAGGGCGGGGAGGGTCCGGCTCGAGCAGTACTTC
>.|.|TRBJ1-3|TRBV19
CASKEDFSGNTIYF
TGTGCCAGTAAAGAGGACTTCTCTGGAAACACCATATATTTT
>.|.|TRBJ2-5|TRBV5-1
CASSLGPQETQYF
TGCGCCAGCAGCTTGGGGCCTCAAGAGACCCAGTACTTC